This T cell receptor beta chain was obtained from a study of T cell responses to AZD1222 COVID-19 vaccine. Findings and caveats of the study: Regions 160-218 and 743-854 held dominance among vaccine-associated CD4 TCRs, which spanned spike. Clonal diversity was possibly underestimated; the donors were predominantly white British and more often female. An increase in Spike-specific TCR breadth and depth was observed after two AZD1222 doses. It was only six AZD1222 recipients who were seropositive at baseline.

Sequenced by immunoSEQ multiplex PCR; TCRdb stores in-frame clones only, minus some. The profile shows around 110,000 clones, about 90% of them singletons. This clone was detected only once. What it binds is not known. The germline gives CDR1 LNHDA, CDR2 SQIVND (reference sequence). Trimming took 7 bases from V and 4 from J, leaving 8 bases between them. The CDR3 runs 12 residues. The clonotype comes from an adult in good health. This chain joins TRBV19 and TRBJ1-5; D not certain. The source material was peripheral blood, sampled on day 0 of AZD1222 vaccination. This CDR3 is CASKAGNQPQHF. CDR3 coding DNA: TGTGCCAGTAAAGCGGGGAATCAGCCCCAGCATTTT.